These 18 T cell receptor beta chains were sequenced from one sample in a study of blood T cell repertoires in COVID-19. Generated by immunoSEQ multiplex PCR, the TCRdb table keeps only in-frame clones and is missing some. The table lists over 90,000 clones, 90% of them singletons, with 4% to 6% in the top ten. Sequencing used peripheral blood. These receptors came from a man aged 50-60 years with acute or convalescent COVID-19.

V gene TRBV19 combines with J gene TRBJ2-3, with D tentatively TRBD1 (6 bases). This CDR3 is built from 14 residues. Germline V gene sequence: CDR1 LNHDA, CDR2 SQIVND (reference sequence). Trimming removed 8 bases at V and 2 bases at J, with 14 bases between. CDR3 region: CASGDRQYTDTQYF. The CDR3 coding sequence is TGTGCCAGTGGAGACAGGCAGTACACAGATACGCAGTATTTT.

The V call is TRBV5-4, the J call TRBJ2-1, with 10 bases aligning to TRBD1. CDR3 length: 15 residues. Unmatched junction bases numbered 3, after V lost 4 bases and J lost 2 bases. The germline gives CDR1 SGHNT, CDR2 YYREEE (reference sequence). Written as DNA, the CDR3 is TGTGCCAGCAGCGTGGACAGGGGGACCTACAATGAGCAGTTCTTC. It specifies CASSVDRGTYNEQFF.

CDR3 DNA sequence: TGTGCCAGCAGCTTCGGACAGGGCAGGATGAACACTGAAGCTTTCTTT. This gives the protein CASSFGQGRMNTEAFF. This chain links TRBV7-2 with TRBJ1-1; 8 bases map to TRBD1. CDR3 size: 16 residues. Germline CDR1 and CDR2: SGHTA and FQGNSA. Trimming removed 3 bases from V and 0 bases from J; junction bases left unmatched: 6.

As to this clone: One junction end disagrees with the germline gene, perhaps due to a read error. Additional DNA sequences in this sample encode the identical CDR3. This chain joins TRBV11-3 and TRBJ2-5, with 7 bases lining up with TRBD1. The CDR3 totals 15 residues. CDR1 is SGHNT and CDR2 is YENEEA in the germline V gene. In DNA, the CDR3 is TGTGCCAGCAGCTTAGGAACAGGGGTAGAAGAGACTCAGTACTTC. This codes for CASSLGTGVEETQYF.

The chain couples TRBV20-1 to TRBJ2-3; TRBD2 matches 9 bases. The CDR3 sequence is 16 residues long. Trimming took 3 bases from V and 4 from J; bases not matched to a gene: 11. CDR1 is DFQATT, CDR2 SNEGSKA, per germline (reference sequence). The CDR3 region is CSASPPGLASADTQYF. CDR3 DNA sequence: TGCAGTGCTAGTCCCCCCGGACTAGCGAGCGCAGATACGCAGTATTTT.

V gene TRBV27 combines with J gene TRBJ2-7; maybe TRBD2 (5 bases). The CDR3 is made up of 14 amino acids. The V gene's germline CDR1 is MNHEY and CDR2 SMNVEV (reference sequence). V was shortened by 4 bases and J by 2 bases, with 12 bases between the two germline ends. The CDR3 DNA reads as TGTGCCAGCAGTTCTGGACTGAATCCCTACGAGCAGTACTTC. As protein: CASSSGLNPYEQYF.

V and J are TRBV30 and TRBJ1-2; 7 bases agree with TRBD1. CDR3 length: 13 residues. The V gene end was trimmed by 1 base and the J gene end by 4 bases; junction bases not matched to a gene: 3. Germline CDR1 GTSNPN, CDR2 SVGIG (reference sequence). CDR3 amino acids: CAWSAGQFYGYTF. Written as DNA, the CDR3 is TGTGCCTGGAGTGCGGGACAGTTCTATGGCTACACCTTC. Combining the CDR3 with reference TRBV30 and TRBJ1-2 gives the whole variable domain SQTIHQWPATLVQPVGSPLSLECTVEGTSNPNLYWYRQAAGRGLQLLFYSVGIGQISSEVPQNLSASRPQDRQFILSSKKLLLSDSGFYLCAWSAGQFYGYTFGSGTRLTVV.

The chain carries TRBV7-6 and TRBJ2-7; 8 bases fit TRBD1. Germline V gene data show CDR1 as SGHVS and CDR2 as FNYEAQ. There are 14 residues in the CDR3. V shed 2 bases and J 7 bases; nucleotides not matched to a gene: 7. The CDR3 spells CASSLLDRVEEQYF. The CDR3, as DNA: TGTGCCAGCAGCTTATTGGACAGGGTAGAAGAGCAGTACTTC.

The chain employs TRBV9 and TRBJ1-1; D call uncertain. Trimming pared 0 bases from V and 4 bases from J, leaving 13 bases between. Germline CDR1 is SGDLS and CDR2 is YYNGEE. The length of the CDR3 is 15 residues. CDR3 bases: TGTGCCAGCAGCGTAGCCCAGGCCCATGTCACTGAAGCTTTCTTT. This gives the protein CASSVAQAHVTEAFF.

The chain uses TRBV2 and TRBJ1-5; D is uncertain. The germline CDR1 and CDR2 sequences are SNHLY and FYNNEI. The CDR3 spans 14 residues. The V gene lost 5 bases and the J gene lost 9 bases, with 17 bases spanning the gap. CDR3 DNA: TGTGCCAGCAGTTCCGCGCGAGGCTACGGGCCCCAGCATTTT. It translates to CASSSARGYGPQHF. Complete variable domain (other parts from reference TRBV2 and TRBJ1-5): EPEVTQTPSHQVTQMGQEVILRCVPISNHLYFYWYRQILGQKVEFLVSFYNNEISEKSEIFDDQFSVERPDGSNFTLKIRSTKLEDSAMYFCASSSARGYGPQHFGDGTRLSIL.

V and J are TRBV18 and TRBJ2-7; 16 nucleotides agree with TRBD2. In germline, CDR1 is KGHSH, CDR2 LQKENI. Trimming removed 3 bases from V and 1 base from J; junction bases left unmatched: 3. This CDR3 spans 17 amino acids. CDR3 residues: CASSPGLAGGPSYEQYF. DNA for the CDR3: TGTGCCAGCTCACCGGGACTAGCGGGAGGGCCGTCCTACGAGCAGTACTTC.

The rearrangement joins TRBV6-2 or TRBV6-3 to TRBJ1-1; no clear D gene. This CDR3 comprises 13 residues. Germline values: CDR1 MNHEY, CDR2 SVGEGT. V was shortened by 2 bases and J by 2 bases, with 6 bases between the two germline ends. Written as DNA, the CDR3 is TGTGCCAGCAGTTACCTCACAAACACTGAAGCTTTCTTT. It translates to CASSYLTNTEAFF.

V is TRBV11-3 and J is TRBJ2-7, with 11 bases fitting TRBD1. The ends lost 5 bases at V and 4 bases at J; junction bases unmatched: 7. The CDR3 runs 15 residues. The germline V gene encodes CDR1 SGHNT and CDR2 YENEEA. The CDR3 DNA sequence: TGTGCCAGCAGCGCGTCCGGGACAGGGGGATACGAGCAGTACTTC. This sequence encodes CASSASGTGGYEQYF.

The chain is built from TRBV12-3 or TRBV12-4 and TRBJ2-3; 9 bases are a match to TRBD2. The J segment lost 10 bases and the V segment lost 4 bases, leaving 6 bases of the junction unmatched. This CDR3 contains 13 residues. The CDR3 DNA follows: TGTGCCAGCAGTTCCGCCGCTAGCGGGGCGCAGTATTTT. It is translated as CASSSAASGAQYF.

This clone was seen a single time. The J gene is TRBJ2-2, the V gene TRBV6-5; D uncertain. Trimming removed 6 bases at V and 0 bases at J, with 11 bases between. From germline, CDR1 is MNHEY and CDR2 SVGAGI. This CDR3 has 15 residues. This CDR3 reads CASSRGTSNTGELFF. The DNA of the CDR3 is TGTGCCAGCAGCAGAGGTACTTCGAACACCGGGGAGCTGTTTTTT.

The V gene is TRBV3-1 (or the pseudogene TRBV3-2), the J gene TRBJ2-2, with TRBD2 matching 10 bases. The germline CDR1 and CDR2 sequences are LGHDT and YNNKEL (reference sequence). The length of the CDR3 is 16 residues. The V segment lost 1 base and the J segment 7 bases; nucleotides outside the gene matches: 6. This CDR3 reads CASSQGLAGANGELFF. The DNA for the CDR3 is TGTGCCAGCAGCCAAGGTCTAGCGGGAGCGAACGGGGAGCTGTTTTTT.

V and J are TRBV29-1 and TRBJ1-4, with 7 bases that match TRBD1. Looked up from germline, CDR1 is SQVTM and CDR2 is ANQGSEA. The V segment lost 6 bases and the J segment 8 bases; nucleotides outside the gene matches: 12. This CDR3 region has 14 residues. The CDR3: CSVVNRDRGEKLFF. The CDR3 region has the DNA TGCAGCGTGGTCAATCGGGACAGAGGGGAAAAACTGTTTTTT.

The V gene is TRBV18, the J gene TRBJ1-3; no reliable D call. The V end was cut by 1 base, the J end by 0 bases, with 10 bases between. From germline, CDR1 is KGHSH and CDR2 LQKENI. This CDR3 comprises 16 residues. In DNA, the CDR3 is TGTGCCAGCTCACCACAGCCGATTACCTCTGGAAACACCATATATTTT. The encoded protein is CASSPQPITSGNTIYF.